The source of this T cell receptor (beta chain) is a study of type 1 regulatory T cells. Study-wide context: An in vitro protocol generated T-allo10, a Tr1-enriched, alloantigen-specific CD4 T cell product.

CDR3 length equals 13 residues. Germline lookup yields CDR1 LNHDA and CDR2 SQIVND (reference sequence). J lost 11 bases, V lost 3 bases, and 7 bases had no gene match. MiXCR was run by TCRdb on the reads, yielding one entry per CDR3 protein. The sample includes 88,000 or so distinct CDR3 sequences, about 28% seen only once; the top ten take roughly 2.4%. Sequences were obtained from CD4+ T cells, either the whole sample or a sorted fraction (not recorded which). V and J are TRBV19 and TRBJ2-1, with 7 bases identical to TRBD2. The sequence came from a human donor in good health. The CDR3 here is CASSIGLVWQQFF. DNA for the CDR3: TGTGCCAGTAGTATCGGACTAGTGTGGCAGCAGTTCTTC.